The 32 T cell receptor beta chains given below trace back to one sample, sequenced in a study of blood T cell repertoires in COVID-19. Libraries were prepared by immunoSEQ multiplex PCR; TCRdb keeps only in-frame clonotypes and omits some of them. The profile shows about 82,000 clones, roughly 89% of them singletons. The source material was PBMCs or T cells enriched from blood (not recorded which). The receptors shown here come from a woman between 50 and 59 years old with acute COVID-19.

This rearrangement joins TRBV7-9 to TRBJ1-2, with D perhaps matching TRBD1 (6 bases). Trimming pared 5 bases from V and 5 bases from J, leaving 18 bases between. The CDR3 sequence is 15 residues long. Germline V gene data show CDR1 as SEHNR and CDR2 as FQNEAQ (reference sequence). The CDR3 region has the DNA TGTGCCAGCAGCCCGCCCCGACAGGAAGTATATGGCTACACCTTC. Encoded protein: CASSPPRQEVYGYTF.

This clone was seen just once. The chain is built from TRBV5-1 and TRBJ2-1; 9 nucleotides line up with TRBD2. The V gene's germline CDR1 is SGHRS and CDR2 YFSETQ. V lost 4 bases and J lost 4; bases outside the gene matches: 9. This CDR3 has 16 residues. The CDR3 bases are TGCGCCAGCAGCCCAGATGGTAGCGGGGGATACAATGAGCAGTTCTTC. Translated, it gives CASSPDGSGGYNEQFF.

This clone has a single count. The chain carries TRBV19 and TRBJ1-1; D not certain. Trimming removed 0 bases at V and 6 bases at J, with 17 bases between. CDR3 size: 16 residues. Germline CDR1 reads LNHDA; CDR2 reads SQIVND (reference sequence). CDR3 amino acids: CASSIDLWGGTPEAFF. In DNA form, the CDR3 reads TGTGCCAGTAGTATAGATCTATGGGGAGGTACTCCTGAAGCTTTCTTT.

CDR3 protein: CASTLAGSYNEQFF. The CDR3 region has the DNA TGTGCCAGCACCCTAGCGGGATCCTACAATGAGCAGTTCTTC. The chain recombines TRBV11-3 with TRBJ2-1; 9 bases align to TRBD2. J gave up 1 base and V 7 bases, and 2 bases lay outside the gene matches. Germline V gene sequence: CDR1 SGHNT, CDR2 YENEEA. This CDR3 region has 14 residues. Full variable domain (outside the CDR3, taken from reference TRBV11-3 and TRBJ2-1): EAGVVQSPRYKIIEKKQPVAFWCNPISGHNTLYWYLQNLGQGPELLIRYENEEAVDDSQLPKDRFSAERLKGVDSTLKIQPAELGDSAVYLCASTLAGSYNEQFFGPGTRLTVL.

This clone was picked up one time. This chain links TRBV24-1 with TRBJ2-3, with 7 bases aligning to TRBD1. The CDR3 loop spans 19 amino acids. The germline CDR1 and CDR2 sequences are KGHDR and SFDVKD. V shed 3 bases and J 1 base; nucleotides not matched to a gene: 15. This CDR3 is CATSDPTYRQGVGTDTQYF. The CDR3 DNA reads TGTGCCACCAGTGATCCGACCTACCGACAGGGTGTGGGCACAGATACGCAGTATTTT.

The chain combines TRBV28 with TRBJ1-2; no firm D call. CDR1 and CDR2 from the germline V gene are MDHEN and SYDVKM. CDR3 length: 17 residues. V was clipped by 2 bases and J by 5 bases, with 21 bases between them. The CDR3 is CASSLMGARAADYGYTF. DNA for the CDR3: TGTGCCAGCAGTTTAATGGGTGCGAGGGCGGCGGATTATGGCTACACCTTC.

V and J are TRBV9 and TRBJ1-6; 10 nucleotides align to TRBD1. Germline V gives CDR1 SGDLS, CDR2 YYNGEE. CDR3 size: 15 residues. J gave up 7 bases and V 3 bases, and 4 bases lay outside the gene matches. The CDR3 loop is CASSGRTGGNSPLHF. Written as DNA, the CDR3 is TGTGCCAGCAGCGGCCGGACAGGGGGGAATTCACCCCTCCACTTT.

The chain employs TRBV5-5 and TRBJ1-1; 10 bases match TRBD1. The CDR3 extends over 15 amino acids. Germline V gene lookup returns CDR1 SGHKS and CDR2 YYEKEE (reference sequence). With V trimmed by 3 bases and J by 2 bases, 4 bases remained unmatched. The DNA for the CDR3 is TGTGCCAGCAGCTCGACAGGGGGCGAAAACACTGAAGCTTTCTTT. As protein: CASSSTGGENTEAFF.

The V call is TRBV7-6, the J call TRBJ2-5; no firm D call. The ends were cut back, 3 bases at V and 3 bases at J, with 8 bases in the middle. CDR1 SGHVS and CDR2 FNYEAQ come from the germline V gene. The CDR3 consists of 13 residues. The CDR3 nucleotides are TGTGCCAGCAGCTTCGACATGGAAGAGACCCAGTACTTC. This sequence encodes CASSFDMEETQYF.

The CDR3 region is CASSPYGGLGNQPQHF. The CDR3 nucleotides read TGTGCCAGTAGCCCCTATGGAGGTTTGGGCAATCAGCCCCAGCATTTT. This chain joins TRBV19 and TRBJ1-5; D unclear. The CDR3 runs 16 residues. Trimming removed 6 bases from V and 2 bases from J, with 17 bases in between. Germline-derived CDR1 and CDR2 are LNHDA and SQIVND (reference sequence).

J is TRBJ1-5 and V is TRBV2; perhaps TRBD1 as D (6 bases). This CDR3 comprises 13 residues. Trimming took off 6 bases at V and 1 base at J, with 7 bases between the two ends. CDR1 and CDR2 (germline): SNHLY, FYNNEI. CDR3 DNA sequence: TGTGCCAGCAGGAGGGGGAGCAATCAGCCCCAGCATTTT. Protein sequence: CASRRGSNQPQHF.

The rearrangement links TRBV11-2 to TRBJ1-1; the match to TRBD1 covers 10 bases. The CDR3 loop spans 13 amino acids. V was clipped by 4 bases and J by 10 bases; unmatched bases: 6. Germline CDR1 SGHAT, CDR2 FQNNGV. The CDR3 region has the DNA TGTGCCAGCAGCTCCGGGACAGGGGCGGGAGCTTTCTTT. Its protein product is CASSSGTGAGAFF.

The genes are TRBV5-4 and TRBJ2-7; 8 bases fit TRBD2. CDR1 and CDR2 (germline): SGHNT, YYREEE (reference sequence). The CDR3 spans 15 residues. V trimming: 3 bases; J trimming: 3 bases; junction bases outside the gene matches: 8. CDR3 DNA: TGTGCCAGCAGCTCAGGGACTAGTATTTTCTACGAGCAGTACTTC. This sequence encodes CASSSGTSIFYEQYF. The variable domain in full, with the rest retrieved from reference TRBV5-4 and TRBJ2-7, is ETGVTQSPTHLIKTRGQQVTLRCSSQSGHNTVSWYQQALGQGPQFIFQYYREEENGRGNFPPRFSGLQFPNYSSELNVNALELDDSALYLCASSSGTSIFYEQYFGPGTRLTVT.

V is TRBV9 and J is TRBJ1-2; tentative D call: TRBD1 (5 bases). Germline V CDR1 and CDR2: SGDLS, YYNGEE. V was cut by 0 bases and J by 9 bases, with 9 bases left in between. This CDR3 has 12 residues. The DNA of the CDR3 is TGTGCCAGCAGCGTAGGAACAGGTAGCTACACCTTC. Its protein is CASSVGTGSYTF.

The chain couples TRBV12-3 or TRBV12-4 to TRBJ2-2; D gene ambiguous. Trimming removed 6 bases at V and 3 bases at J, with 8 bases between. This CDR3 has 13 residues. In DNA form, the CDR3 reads TGTGCCAGCAGGATTAGTGACACCGGGGAGCTGTTTTTT. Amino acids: CASRISDTGELFF.

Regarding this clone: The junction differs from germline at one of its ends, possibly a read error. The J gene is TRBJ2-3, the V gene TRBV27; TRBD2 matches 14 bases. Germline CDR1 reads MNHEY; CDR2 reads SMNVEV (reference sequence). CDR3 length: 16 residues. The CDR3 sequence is CASSRGTSGSRDTQYF. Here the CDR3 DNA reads TGTGCCAGCAGTAGGGGGACTAGCGGGAGCAGAGATACGCAGTATTTT.

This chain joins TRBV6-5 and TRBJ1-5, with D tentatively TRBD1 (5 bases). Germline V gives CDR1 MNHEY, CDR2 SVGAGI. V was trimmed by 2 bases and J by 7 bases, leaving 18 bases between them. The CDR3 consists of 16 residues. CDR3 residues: CASSYLKSGSVQPQHF. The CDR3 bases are TGTGCCAGCAGTTACCTGAAGTCAGGGTCTGTACAGCCCCAGCATTTT.

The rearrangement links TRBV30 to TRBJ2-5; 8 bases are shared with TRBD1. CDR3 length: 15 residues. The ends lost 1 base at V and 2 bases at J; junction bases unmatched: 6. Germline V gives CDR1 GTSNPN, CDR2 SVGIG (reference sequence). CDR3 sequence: CAWSAGTGQQETQYF. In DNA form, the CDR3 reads TGTGCCTGGAGTGCAGGGACAGGTCAACAAGAGACCCAGTACTTC.

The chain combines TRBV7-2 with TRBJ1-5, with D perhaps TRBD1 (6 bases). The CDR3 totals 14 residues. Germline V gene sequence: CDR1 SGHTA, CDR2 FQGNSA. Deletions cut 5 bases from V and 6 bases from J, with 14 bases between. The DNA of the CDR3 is TGTGCCAGCAGCGAACAGGGAACTCGTCAGCCCCAGCATTTT. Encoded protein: CASSEQGTRQPQHF.

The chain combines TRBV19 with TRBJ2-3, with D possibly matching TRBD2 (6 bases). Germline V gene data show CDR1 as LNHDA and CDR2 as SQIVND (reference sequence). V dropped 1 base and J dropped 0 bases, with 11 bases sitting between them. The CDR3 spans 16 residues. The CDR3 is CASSIGRSGSTDTQYF. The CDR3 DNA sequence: TGTGCCAGTAGTATAGGGAGGAGCGGGAGCACAGATACGCAGTATTTT.

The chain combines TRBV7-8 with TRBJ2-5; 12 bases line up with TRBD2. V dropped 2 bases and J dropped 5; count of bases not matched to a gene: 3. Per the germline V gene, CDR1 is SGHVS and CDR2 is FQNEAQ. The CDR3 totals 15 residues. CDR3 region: CASSLLTSGRETQYF. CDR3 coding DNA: TGTGCCAGCAGCTTACTCACTAGCGGGAGGGAGACCCAGTACTTC.

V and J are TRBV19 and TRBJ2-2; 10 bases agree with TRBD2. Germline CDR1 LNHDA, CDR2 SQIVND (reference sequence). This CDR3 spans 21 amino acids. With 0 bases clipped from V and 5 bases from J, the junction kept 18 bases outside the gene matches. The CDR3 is CASSIELQIGAGGPRTGELFF. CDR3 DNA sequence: TGTGCCAGTAGTATAGAACTACAGATTGGAGCGGGAGGGCCGAGAACCGGGGAGCTGTTTTTT.

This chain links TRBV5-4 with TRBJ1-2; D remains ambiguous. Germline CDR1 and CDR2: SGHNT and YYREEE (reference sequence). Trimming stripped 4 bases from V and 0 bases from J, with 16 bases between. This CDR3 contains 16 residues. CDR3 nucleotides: TGTGCCAGCAGCCCCGCGATGGGGAGTACTAACTATGGCTACACCTTC. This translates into CASSPAMGSTNYGYTF.

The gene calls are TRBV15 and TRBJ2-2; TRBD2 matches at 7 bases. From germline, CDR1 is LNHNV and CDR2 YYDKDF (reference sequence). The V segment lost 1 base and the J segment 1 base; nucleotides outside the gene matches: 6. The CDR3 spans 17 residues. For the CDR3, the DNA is TGTGCCACCAGCAGAGTGGGAACTAGCGAGAACACCGGGGAGCTGTTTTTT. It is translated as CATSRVGTSENTGELFF.

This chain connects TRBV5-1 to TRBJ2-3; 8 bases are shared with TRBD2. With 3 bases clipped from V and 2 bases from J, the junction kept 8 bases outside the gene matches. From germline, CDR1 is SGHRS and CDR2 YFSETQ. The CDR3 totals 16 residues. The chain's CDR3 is CASSSGTRGDTDTQYF. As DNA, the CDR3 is TGCGCCAGCAGCTCAGGGACTAGGGGGGACACAGATACGCAGTATTTT. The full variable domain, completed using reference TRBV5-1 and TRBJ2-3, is KAGVTQTPRYLIKTRGQQVTLSCSPISGHRSVSWYQQTPGQGLQFLFEYFSETQRNKGNFPGRFSGRQFSNSRSEMNVSTLELGDSALYLCASSSGTRGDTDTQYFGPGTRLTVL.

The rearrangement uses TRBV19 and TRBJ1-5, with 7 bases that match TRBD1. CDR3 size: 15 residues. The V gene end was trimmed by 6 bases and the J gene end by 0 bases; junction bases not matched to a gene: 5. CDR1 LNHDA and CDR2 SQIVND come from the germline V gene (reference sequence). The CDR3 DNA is TGTGCCAGTAGGATACAGGGGAATAGCAATCAGCCCCAGCATTTT. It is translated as CASRIQGNSNQPQHF.

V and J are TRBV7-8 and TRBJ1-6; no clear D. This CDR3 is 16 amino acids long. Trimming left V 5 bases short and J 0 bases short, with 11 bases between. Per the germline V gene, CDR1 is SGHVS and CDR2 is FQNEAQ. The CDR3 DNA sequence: TGTGCCAGCAGCCCATCCCGAGTCTCCTATAATTCACCCCTCCACTTT. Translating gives CASSPSRVSYNSPLHF. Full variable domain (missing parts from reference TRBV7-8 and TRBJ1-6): GAGVSQSPRYKVAKRGQDVALRCDPISGHVSLFWYQQALGQGPEFLTYFQNEAQLDKSGLPSDRFFAERPEGSVSTLKIQRTQQEDSAVYLCASSPSRVSYNSPLHFGNGTRLTVT.

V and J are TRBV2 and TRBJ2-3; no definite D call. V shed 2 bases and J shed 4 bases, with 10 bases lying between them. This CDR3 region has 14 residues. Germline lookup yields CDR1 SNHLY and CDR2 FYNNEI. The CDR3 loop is CASSEWLASDTQYF. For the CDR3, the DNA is TGTGCCAGCAGTGAATGGTTAGCTTCAGATACGCAGTATTTT.

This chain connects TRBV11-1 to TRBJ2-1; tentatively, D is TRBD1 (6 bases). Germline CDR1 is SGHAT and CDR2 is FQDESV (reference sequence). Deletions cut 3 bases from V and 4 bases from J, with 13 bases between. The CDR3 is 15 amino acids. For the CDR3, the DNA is TGTGCCAGCAGCTTGAGATGGGGGCTGTACAATGAGCAGTTCTTC. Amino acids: CASSLRWGLYNEQFF.

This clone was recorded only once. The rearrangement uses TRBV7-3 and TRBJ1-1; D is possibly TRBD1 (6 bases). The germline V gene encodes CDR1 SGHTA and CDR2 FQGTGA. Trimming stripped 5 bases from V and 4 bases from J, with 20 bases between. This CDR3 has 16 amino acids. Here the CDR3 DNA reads TGTGCCAGCAGCCCATCCCCAGGGGCGCCGGCCACTGAAGCTTTCTTT. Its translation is CASSPSPGAPATEAFF.

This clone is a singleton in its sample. CDR3 nucleotides: TGTGCCAGCAGCGGAGGGCAGGGATGGAATGAAAAACTGTTTTTT. This encodes CASSGGQGWNEKLFF. The genes are TRBV7-9 and TRBJ1-4; TRBD1 is a possible D gene (5 bases). V was cut by 5 bases and J by 5 bases, with 15 bases left in between. The CDR3 totals 15 residues. Germline-derived CDR1 and CDR2 are SEHNR and FQNEAQ (reference sequence). Combining the CDR3 with reference TRBV7-9 and TRBJ1-4 gives the whole variable domain DTGVSQNPRHKITKRGQNVTFRCDPISEHNRLYWYRQTLGQGPEFLTYFQNEAQLEKSRLLSDRFSAERPKGSFSTLEIQRTEQGDSAMYLCASSGGQGWNEKLFFGSGTQLSVL.

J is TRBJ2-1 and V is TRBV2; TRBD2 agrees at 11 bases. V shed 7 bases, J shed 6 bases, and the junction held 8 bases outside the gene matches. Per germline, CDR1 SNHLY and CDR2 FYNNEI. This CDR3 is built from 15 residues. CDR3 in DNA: TGTGCCAGCATTTATAGTACTAGCGGGAGCAATGAGCAGTTCTTC. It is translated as CASIYSTSGSNEQFF.